The rows below give T cell receptor beta chains drawn from one sample of a study of beta chain features in type 1 diabetes. Assay used: immunoSEQ multiplex PCR; TCRdb lists only in-frame clones, some missing. The sample yields about 280,000 clones, about 15% seen once. The specimen was naive CD4+ T cells from blood. These receptors were obtained from a young man with type 1 diabetes. Each CDR3 is given with its conserved first and last residue. D genes are given only for firm matches.

v_call	j_call	d_call	cdr3_aa
TRBV25-1	TRBJ1-1	-	CASRSSNPRAFF
TRBV5-1	TRBJ2-1	TRBD2	CASSSGLAGVNEQFF
TRBV27	TRBJ2-1	TRBD2	CASSRLAGSYNEQFF
TRBV18	TRBJ2-3	-	CASSLGQDTQYF
TRBV9	TRBJ2-2	-	CASSVVDSTGELFF
TRBV2	TRBJ1-5	-	CASSTVRDQPQHF
TRBV27	TRBJ2-7	-	CASSHNRGGYEQYF
TRBV6-5	TRBJ1-2	-	CASSGQRNYGYTF
TRBV4-3	TRBJ2-1	TRBD2	CASSQRLASGVHNEQFF
TRBV18	TRBJ2-7	-	CASSPADSYEQYF
TRBV29-1	TRBJ1-3	-	CSVEGQPGGRTIYF
TRBV30	TRBJ2-3	-	CAWSVAGGWSTDTQYF
TRBV6-6	TRBJ2-5	TRBD2	CASSRDYPAKTQYF
TRBV19	TRBJ1-1	-	CASSLYRDSSFF
TRBV7-9	TRBJ1-4	-	CASSDDKF
TRBV19	TRBJ1-1	TRBD1	CASSVTGENTEAFF
TRBV19	TRBJ2-2	-	CASSMYTPNTGELFF
TRBV6-5	TRBJ2-3	-	CASSASGVTQYF
TRBV6-5	TRBJ2-3	TRBD2	CASSSAGGSTDTQYF
TRBV7-2	TRBJ2-2	-	CASSHTYTGELFF
TRBV11-2	TRBJ2-7	-	CASSFRWSYEQYF
TRBV19	TRBJ2-1	TRBD1	CASSTSGTGNEQFF
TRBV7-2	TRBJ2-5	TRBD1	CASSLDSGGLYF
TRBV19	TRBJ1-2	-	CASRAQGGNYGYTF
TRBV29-1	TRBJ1-1	-	CSVQQGTNTEAFF
TRBV6-1	TRBJ1-3	-	CASSEVEGASGNTIYF
TRBV5-1	TRBJ2-1	-	CASSAGAPNEQFF
TRBV4-2	TRBJ2-2	TRBD2	CASSQAGGLTGELFF
TRBV25-1	TRBJ2-5	-	CASSVALARETQYF
TRBV4-2	TRBJ1-2	-	CASSQDEGYGYTF
TRBV28	TRBJ2-7	TRBD1	CASSWTGTYEQYF
TRBV23-1	TRBJ2-4	-	CASRGSGSAKNIQYF
TRBV4-3	TRBJ1-6	-	CASSQDVRGYNSPLHF
TRBV29-1	TRBJ1-1	-	CSVDRGGTEAFF
TRBV9	TRBJ1-3	-	CASSVDPAGNTIYF
TRBV15	TRBJ2-5	-	CATSRDTAQETQYF
TRBV4-2	TRBJ1-2	-	CASSQDFSGGGGYTF
TRBV5-1	TRBJ2-6	TRBD2	CASTVGLAGDSGANVLTF
TRBV7-9	TRBJ2-1	TRBD1	CAAGTGGVAIF
TRBV7-6	TRBJ2-2	TRBD2	CASSPRGWASGGELFF
TRBV30	TRBJ2-2	TRBD2	CAWRGTSGGAGTGELFF
TRBV15	TRBJ2-1	TRBD1	CATSSPGTGSFEQFF
TRBV15	TRBJ2-4	TRBD1	CATSRTGLAKNIQYF
TRBV18	TRBJ1-5	-	CASSPAGSMSGPQHF
TRBV30	TRBJ1-1	TRBD1	CAWSVRTGRMNTEAFF
TRBV28	TRBJ2-1	TRBD2	CASILSGGNEQFF
TRBV27	TRBJ1-2	TRBD1	CASSPTGGYGYTF
TRBV9	TRBJ2-3	-	CASSELSTDTQYF
TRBV9	TRBJ2-5	TRBD2	CASSVASGVETQYF
TRBV29-1	TRBJ2-5	-	CSGRGPSETQYF
TRBV6-5	TRBJ1-1	TRBD1	CASRPDRGEAFF
TRBV6-5	TRBJ1-2	-	CASRANYGYTF